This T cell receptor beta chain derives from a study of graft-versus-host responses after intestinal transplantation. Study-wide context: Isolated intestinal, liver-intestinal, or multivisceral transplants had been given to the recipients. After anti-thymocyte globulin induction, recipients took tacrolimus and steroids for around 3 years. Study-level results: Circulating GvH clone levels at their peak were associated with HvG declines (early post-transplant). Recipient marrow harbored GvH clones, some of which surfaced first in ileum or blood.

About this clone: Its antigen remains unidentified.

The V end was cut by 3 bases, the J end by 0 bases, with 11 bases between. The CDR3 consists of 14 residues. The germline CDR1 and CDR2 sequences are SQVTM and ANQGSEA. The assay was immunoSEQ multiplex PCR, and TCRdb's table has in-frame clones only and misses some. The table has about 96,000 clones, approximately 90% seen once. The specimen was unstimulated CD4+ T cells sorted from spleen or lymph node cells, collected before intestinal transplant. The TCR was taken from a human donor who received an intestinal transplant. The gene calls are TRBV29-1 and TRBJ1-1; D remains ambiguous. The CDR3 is CSVDSPGLNTEAFF. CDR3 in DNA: TGCAGCGTTGACTCCCCAGGTCTGAACACTGAAGCTTTCTTT.